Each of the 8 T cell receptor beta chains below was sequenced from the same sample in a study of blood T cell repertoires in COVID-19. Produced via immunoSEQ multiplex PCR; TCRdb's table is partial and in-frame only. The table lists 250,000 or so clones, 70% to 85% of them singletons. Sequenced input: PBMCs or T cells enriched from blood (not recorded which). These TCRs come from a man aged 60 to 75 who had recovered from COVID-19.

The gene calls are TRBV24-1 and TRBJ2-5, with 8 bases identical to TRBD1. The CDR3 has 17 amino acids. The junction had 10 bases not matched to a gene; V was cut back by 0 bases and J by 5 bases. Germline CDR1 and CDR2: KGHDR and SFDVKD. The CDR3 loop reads CATSDLSGQGAGETQYF. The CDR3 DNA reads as TGTGCCACCAGTGATTTGTCAGGACAGGGCGCGGGGGAGACCCAGTACTTC.

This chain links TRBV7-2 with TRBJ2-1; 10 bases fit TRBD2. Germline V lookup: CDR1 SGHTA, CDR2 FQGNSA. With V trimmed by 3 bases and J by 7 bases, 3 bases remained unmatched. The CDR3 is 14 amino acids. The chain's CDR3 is CASSFPGLANEQFF. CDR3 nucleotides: TGTGCCAGCAGCTTCCCGGGACTAGCGAATGAGCAGTTCTTC.

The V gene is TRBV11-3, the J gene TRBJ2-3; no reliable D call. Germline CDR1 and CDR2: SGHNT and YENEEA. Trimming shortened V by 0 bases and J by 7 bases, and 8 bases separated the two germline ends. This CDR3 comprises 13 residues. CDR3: CASSLEPRNTQYF. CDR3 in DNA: TGTGCCAGCAGCTTAGAGCCTAGGAATACGCAGTATTTT.

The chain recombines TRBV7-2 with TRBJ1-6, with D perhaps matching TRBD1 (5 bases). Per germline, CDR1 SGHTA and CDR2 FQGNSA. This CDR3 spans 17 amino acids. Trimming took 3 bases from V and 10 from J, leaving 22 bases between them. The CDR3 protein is CASSLGFVGPRGSPLHF. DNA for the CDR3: TGTGCCAGCAGCTTGGGGTTCGTTGGACCCCGGGGGTCACCCCTCCACTTT. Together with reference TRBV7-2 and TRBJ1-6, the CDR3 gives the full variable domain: GAGVSQSPSNKVTEKGKDVELRCDPISGHTALYWYRQSLGQGLEFLIYFQGNSAPDKSGLPSDRFSAERTGGSVSTLTIQRTQQEDSAVYLCASSLGFVGPRGSPLHFGNGTRLTVT.

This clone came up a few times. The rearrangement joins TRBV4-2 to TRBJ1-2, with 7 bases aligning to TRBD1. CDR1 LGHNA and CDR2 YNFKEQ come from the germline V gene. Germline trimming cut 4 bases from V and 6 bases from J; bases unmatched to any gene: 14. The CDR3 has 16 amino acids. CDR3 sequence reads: CASSREWQDRYHGYTF. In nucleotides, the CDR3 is TGTGCCAGCAGCCGAGAATGGCAGGACAGGTATCATGGCTACACCTTC.

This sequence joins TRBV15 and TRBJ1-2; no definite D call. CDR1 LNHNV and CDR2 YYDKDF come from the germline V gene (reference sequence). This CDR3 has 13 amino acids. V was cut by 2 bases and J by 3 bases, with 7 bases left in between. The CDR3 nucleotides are TGTGCCACCAGCAGACTAGAAGACTATGGCTACACCTTC. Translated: CATSRLEDYGYTF.

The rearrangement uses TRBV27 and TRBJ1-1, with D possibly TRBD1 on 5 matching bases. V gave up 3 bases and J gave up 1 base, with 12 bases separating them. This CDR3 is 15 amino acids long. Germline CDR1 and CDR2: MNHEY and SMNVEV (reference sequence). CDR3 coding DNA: TGTGCCAGCAGTTTTACAAGGGGCAAGAACACTGAAGCTTTCTTT. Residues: CASSFTRGKNTEAFF.

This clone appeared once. The CDR3 DNA sequence: TGTGCCAGCAGCTTGATGGACAGCCGGATTAACTATGGCTACACCTTC. Translating it yields CASSLMDSRINYGYTF. The chain joins TRBV5-8 to TRBJ1-2, with D possibly TRBD1 on 6 matching bases. V lost 1 base and J 1 base, leaving 14 bases between the germline ends. Per the germline V gene, CDR1 is SGHTS and CDR2 is YDEGEE. CDR3 length equals 16 residues. The variable domain in full, with the rest retrieved from reference TRBV5-8 and TRBJ1-2, is EAGVTQSPTHLIKTRGQQATLRCSPISGHTSVYWYQQALGLGLQFLLWYDEGEERNRGNFPPRFSGRQFPNYSSELNVNALELEDSALYLCASSLMDSRINYGYTFGSGTRLTVV.